The rows below give T cell receptor beta chains drawn from one sample of a study of T cells in Graves' hyperthyroidism and ophthalmopathy. MiXCR, run by TCRdb on the multiplex PCR reads, gives a single entry per CDR3 protein. The table lists about 620,000 distinct CDR3 sequences, 15% to 20% of them singletons. Sample: blood. These receptors originate from a woman aged 30 to 39 with Graves' hyperthyroidism. Each CDR3 is given with its conserved first and last residue. D genes are given only for firm matches. Clone size appears in some rows only: once, few, many, or a class for an expanded clone.

v_gene,abundance,j_gene,len,d_gene,CDR3aa,CDR3nt
TRBV12-3/TRBV12-4,many,TRBJ2-3,14,.,CASSPTRATDTQYF,TGTGCCAGCAGTCCAACCAGGGCGACAGATACGCAGTATTTT
TRBV7-9,few,TRBJ1-2,14,TRBD1,CASSQTGGVYGYTF,TGTGCCAGCAGCCAAACAGGGGGCGTTTATGGCTACACCTTC
TRBV3-1,.,TRBJ2-2,16,.,CASSRPGRDFVGELFF,TGTGCCAGCAGCCGCCCGGGGCGGGATTTCGTCGGGGAGCTGTTTTTT
TRBV15,.,TRBJ1-2,16,.,CATSRDLGTIRYGYTF,TGTGCCACCAGCAGAGATCTCGGGACAATTCGTTATGGCTACACCTTC
TRBV7-3,many,TRBJ2-2,15,.,CASSPLLPNTGELFF,TGTGCCAGCAGCCCCCTACTACCGAACACCGGGGAGCTGTTTTTT
TRBV2,many,TRBJ1-1,15,TRBD1,CASSENRGPDTEAFF,TGTGCCAGCAGTGAGAACAGGGGCCCGGACACTGAAGCTTTCTTT
TRBV18,many,TRBJ1-1,16,.,CASSQSIRTENTEAFF,TGTGCCAGCTCACAATCTATTCGGACAGAAAACACTGAAGCTTTCTTT
TRBV10-3,few,TRBJ1-1,14,.,CAISGRTMNTEAFF,TGTGCCATCAGTGGAAGGACAATGAACACTGAAGCTTTCTTT
TRBV5-6,many,TRBJ2-7,14,TRBD2,CASSWTSKSHEQYF,TGTGCCAGCAGCTGGACTAGCAAGTCCCACGAGCAGTACTTC
TRBV11-2,many,TRBJ2-3,14,.,CASSSQGRTDTQYF,TGTGCCAGCAGCTCCCAGGGGCGCACAGATACGCAGTATTTT
TRBV7-9,once,TRBJ2-7,12,.,CASSPSWYEQYF,TGTGCCAGCAGCCCCTCTTGGTACGAGCAGTACTTC
TRBV7-9,many,TRBJ2-7,15,.,CASSGNRGGPYEQYF,TGTGCCAGCAGCGGAAACAGGGGGGGGCCCTACGAGCAGTACTTC
TRBV12-3/TRBV12-4,few,TRBJ2-1,15,.,CASSFVLTSRDEQFF,TGTGCCAGCAGTTTTGTGCTTACTTCCCGCGATGAGCAGTTCTTC
TRBV5-1,.,TRBJ2-2,16,TRBD1,CASSFRNRGRGGELFF,TGCGCCAGCAGCTTCCGCAACAGGGGCCGAGGCGGGGAGCTGTTTTTT
TRBV6-2/TRBV6-3,many,TRBJ2-5,16,TRBD2,CASSYSLTGGGETQYF,TGTGCCAGCAGTTACTCGTTGACGGGAGGAGGGGAGACCCAGTACTTC
TRBV20-1,few,TRBJ2-4,16,TRBD2,CSARGGLAGAKNIQYF,TGCAGTGCTAGGGGTGGACTAGCGGGGGCCAAAAACATTCAGTACTTC
TRBV9,.,TRBJ1-1,15,.,CASSTRTGWDTEAFF,TGTGCCAGCAGCACCAGGACGGGTTGGGACACTGAAGCTTTCTTT